Described below is a single T cell receptor beta chain sequence and its context. What it binds is not known. Measured with immunoSEQ multiplex PCR; TCRdb has only the in-frame clones, and not every one. The sample consists of roughly 70,000 clones, around 85% of them appearing once. The CDR3 has 15 residues. V lost 2 bases, J lost 5 bases, and 14 bases lay in between. CDR1 is SGHRS and CDR2 is YFSETQ in the germline V gene. Time point denoted: week 11, during vaccination. Vaccination used 300 ug of mutant IDH1 20-mer peptide per dose, with topical imiquimod. New astrocytomas of WHO grade 3 or 4 that were IDH1-mutant and ATRX-lost were found in the donors. These data are taken from a study of a mutant IDH1 vaccine in newly diagnosed glioma. Background on the study: Vaccines began 4-6 weeks after radiotherapy alone, or with temozolomide cycles. The sex distribution of treated patients was 62.5% male and around 38% female, with a mean age of roughly 40 years. Most patients had received both radiotherapy and temozolomide, the prior options being radiotherapy, temozolomide, or both.

V is TRBV5-1 and J is TRBJ2-1, with D maybe TRBD2 (7 bases). This clonotype originated in a woman aged 45-65 years with glioma. The source was PBMCs, collected from a glioma patient whose treatment included an IDH1 peptide vaccine. This CDR3 is CASSFGGGGNNEQFF. In DNA form, the CDR3 reads TGCGCCAGCAGCTTCGGTGGGGGGGGCAACAATGAGCAGTTCTTC.